This T cell receptor (beta chain) was captured in a study of T-cell reconstitution after alpha-beta-depleted transplantation in children. Whole-study findings and limits: Newly made T cells mostly supplied T-cell counts and diversity one year after transplant. Alpha-beta T cells present about two months after transplant were reported to originate from several hundred expanded graft clones.

The CDR3 is made up of 16 amino acids. CDR1 and CDR2 from the germline V gene are KGHDR and SFDVKD. The germline V and J ends were trimmed by 0 bases and 10 bases, with 15 bases remaining between them. Library preparation (for TCRbeta) was performed with unique molecular identifiers. One entry per CDR3 protein, called by TCRdb with MiXCR from the PCR reads. The sample lists 600,000 or so distinct CDR3 sequences; more than 20% were seen once. This clonotype was detected ten times or more. Antigen specificity is unknown. The TCR originated in a boy in the first two years of life who had a stem cell transplant for acute myeloid leukemia, so the T cells may come from the graft donor. The J gene is TRBJ1-6, the V gene TRBV24-1; the D is unclear. The specimen comprised PBMCs, mostly from graft donor cells, sampled 360 days after TCRalphabeta/CD19-depleted stem cell transplant. CDR3 nucleotide sequence: TGTGCCACCAGTGATTTGCTAAACCAGAGGAACTCACCCCTCCACTTT. Translation: CATSDLLNQRNSPLHF.